The present TCR beta chain was sequenced within a study of OX40 agonist ivuxolimab in advanced cancers. Measured with immunoSEQ multiplex PCR; TCRdb has only the in-frame clones, and not every one. Of about 76,000 clones detected, around four fifths appear once; the ten largest clones hold 1.5% to 2%. Deletions cut 8 bases from V and 1 base from J, with 11 bases between. The CDR3 is 13 amino acids. CDR1 and CDR2 from the germline V gene are LNHDA and SQIVND (reference sequence). This clone was seen once. The material was CD4+ or CD8+ T cells sorted from blood, obtained in a trial of the OX40 agonist ivuxolimab. This clonotype originated in an adult with an advanced solid tumor such as melanoma, head and neck, liver or kidney cancer. The chain is built from TRBV19 and TRBJ1-1; no clear D gene. For the CDR3, the DNA is TGTGCCAGTTCGTATGGTGAGAACACTGAAGCTTTCTTT. The encoded protein is CASSYGENTEAFF. The full variable domain, its missing parts supplied by reference TRBV19 and TRBJ1-1, is DGGITQSPKYLFRKEGQNVTLSCEQNLNHDAMYWYRQDPGQGLRLIYYSQIVNDFQKGDIAEGYSVSREKKESFPLTVTSAQKNPTAFYLCASSYGENTEAFFGQGTRLTVV.